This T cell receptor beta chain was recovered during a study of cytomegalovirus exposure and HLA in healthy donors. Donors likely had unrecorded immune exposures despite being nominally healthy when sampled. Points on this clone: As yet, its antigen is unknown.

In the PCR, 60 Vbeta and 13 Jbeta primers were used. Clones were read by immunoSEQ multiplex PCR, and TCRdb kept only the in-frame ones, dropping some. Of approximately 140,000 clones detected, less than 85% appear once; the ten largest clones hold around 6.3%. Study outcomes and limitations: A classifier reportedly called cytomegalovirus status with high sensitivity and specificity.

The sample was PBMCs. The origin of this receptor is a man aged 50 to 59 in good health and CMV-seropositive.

The CDR3 DNA follows: TGCAGCGTTGAGGAAAGCGGGACAGGGATAACCTACGAGCAGTACTTC. Amino acid sequence: CSVEESGTGITYEQYF. This chain connects TRBV29-1 to TRBJ2-7, with 9 bases matching TRBD1. Trimming at V came to 3 bases and at J to 2 bases, leaving 11 bases not matched to a gene. This CDR3 region has 16 residues. The V gene's germline CDR1 is SQVTM and CDR2 ANQGSEA.